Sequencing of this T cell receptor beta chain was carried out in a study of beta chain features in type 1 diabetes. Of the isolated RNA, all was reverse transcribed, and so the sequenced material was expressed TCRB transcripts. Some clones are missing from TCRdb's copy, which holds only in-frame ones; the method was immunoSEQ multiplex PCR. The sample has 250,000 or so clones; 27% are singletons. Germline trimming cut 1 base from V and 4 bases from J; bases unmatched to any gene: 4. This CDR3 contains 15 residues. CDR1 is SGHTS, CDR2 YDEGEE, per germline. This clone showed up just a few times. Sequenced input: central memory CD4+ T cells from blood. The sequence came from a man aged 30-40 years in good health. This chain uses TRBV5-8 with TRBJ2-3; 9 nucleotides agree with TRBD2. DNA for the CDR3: TGTGCCAGCAGCTTGACGGGCGGGGGGGCAGATACGCAGTATTTT. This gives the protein CASSLTGGGADTQYF.